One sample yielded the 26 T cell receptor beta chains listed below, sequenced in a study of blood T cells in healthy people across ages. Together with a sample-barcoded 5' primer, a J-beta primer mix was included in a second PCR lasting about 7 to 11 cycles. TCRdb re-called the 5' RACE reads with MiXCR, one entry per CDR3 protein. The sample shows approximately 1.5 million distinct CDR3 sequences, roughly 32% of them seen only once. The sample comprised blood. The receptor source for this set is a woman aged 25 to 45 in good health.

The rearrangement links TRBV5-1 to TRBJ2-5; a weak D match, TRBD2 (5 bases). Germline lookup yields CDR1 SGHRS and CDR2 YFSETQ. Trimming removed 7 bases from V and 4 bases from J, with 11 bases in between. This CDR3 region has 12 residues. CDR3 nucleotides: TGCGCCAGCCAGCATCGGGGAGAGACCCAGTACTTC. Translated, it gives CASQHRGETQYF.

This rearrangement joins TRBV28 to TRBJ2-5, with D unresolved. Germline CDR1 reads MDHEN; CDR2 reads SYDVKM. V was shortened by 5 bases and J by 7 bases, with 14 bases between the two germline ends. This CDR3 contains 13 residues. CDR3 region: CASSDSPPMTQYF. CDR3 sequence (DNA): TGTGCCAGCAGTGACTCGCCCCCGATGACCCAGTACTTC.

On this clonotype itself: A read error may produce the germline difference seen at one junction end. CDR3: CAGSLAGGTACEQYF. The DNA of the CDR3 is TGTGCCGGCAGCTTAGCGGGAGGAACAGCCTGCGAGCAGTACTTC. The chain links TRBV7-3 to TRBJ2-7; TRBD2 aligns across 10 bases. The CDR3 covers 15 residues. The V gene's germline CDR1 is SGHTA and CDR2 FQGTGA. The full variable domain, completed using reference TRBV7-3 and TRBJ2-7, is GAGVSQTPSNKVTEKGKYVELRCDPISGHTALYWYRQSLGQGPEFLIYFQGTGAADDSGLPNDRFFAVRPEGSVSTLKIQRTERGDSAVYLCAGSLAGGTACEQYFGPGTRLTVT.

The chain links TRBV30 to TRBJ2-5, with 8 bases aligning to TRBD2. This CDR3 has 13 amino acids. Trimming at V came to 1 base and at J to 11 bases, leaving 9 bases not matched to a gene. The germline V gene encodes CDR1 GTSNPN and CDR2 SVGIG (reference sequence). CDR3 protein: CAWSDGRGFEQYF. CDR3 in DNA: TGTGCCTGGAGTGACGGGAGGGGATTTGAGCAGTACTTC.

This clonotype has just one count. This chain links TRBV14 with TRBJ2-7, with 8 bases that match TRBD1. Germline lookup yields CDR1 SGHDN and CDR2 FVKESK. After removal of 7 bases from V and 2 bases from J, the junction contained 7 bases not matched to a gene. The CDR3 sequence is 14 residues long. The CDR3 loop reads CASNRGQGTYEQYF. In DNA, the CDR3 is TGTGCCAGCAACCGTGGACAGGGAACCTACGAGCAGTACTTC.

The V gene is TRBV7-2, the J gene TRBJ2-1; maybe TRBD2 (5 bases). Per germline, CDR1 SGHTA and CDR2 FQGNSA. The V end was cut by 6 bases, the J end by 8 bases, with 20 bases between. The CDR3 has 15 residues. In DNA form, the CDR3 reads TGTGCCAGCAGTTTTGAGGTCACCGGGGTTGATGAGCAGTTCTTC. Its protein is CASSFEVTGVDEQFF.

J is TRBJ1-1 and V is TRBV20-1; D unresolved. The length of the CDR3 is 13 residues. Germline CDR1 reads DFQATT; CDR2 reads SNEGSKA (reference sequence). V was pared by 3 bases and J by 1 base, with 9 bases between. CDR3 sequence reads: CSARTPSNTEAFF. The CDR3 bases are TGCAGTGCTAGGACACCTTCGAACACTGAAGCTTTCTTT.

The DNA for the CDR3 is TGTGCCAGCAGCCGGACAGGGGGCGGGAGATTGTCTTCAGATACGCAGTATTTT. Its protein product is CASSRTGGGRLSSDTQYF. The chain carries TRBV7-9 and TRBJ2-3; TRBD1 aligns across 11 bases. The CDR3 runs to 18 residues. Trimming removed 5 bases from V and 4 bases from J; junction bases left unmatched: 14. The germline CDR1 and CDR2 sequences are SEHNR and FQNEAQ (reference sequence). Combining the CDR3 with reference TRBV7-9 and TRBJ2-3 gives the whole variable domain DTGVSQNPRHKITKRGQNVTFRCDPISEHNRLYWYRQTLGQGPEFLTYFQNEAQLEKSRLLSDRFSAERPKGSFSTLEIQRTEQGDSAMYLCASSRTGGGRLSSDTQYFGPGTRLTVL.

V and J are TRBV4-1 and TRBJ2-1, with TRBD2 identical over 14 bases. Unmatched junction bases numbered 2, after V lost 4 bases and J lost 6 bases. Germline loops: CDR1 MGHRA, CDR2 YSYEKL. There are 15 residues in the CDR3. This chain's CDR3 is CASSRGTSGGNEQFF. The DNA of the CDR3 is TGCGCCAGCAGCCGAGGGACTAGCGGGGGCAATGAGCAGTTCTTC.

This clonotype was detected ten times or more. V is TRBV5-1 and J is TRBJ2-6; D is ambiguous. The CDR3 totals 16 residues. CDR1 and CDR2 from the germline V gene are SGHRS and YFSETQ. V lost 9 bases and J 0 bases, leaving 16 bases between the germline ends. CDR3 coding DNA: TGCGCCAACAGAGAGACTTCTAGCTCTGGGGCCAACGTCCTGACTTTC. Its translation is CANRETSSSGANVLTF.

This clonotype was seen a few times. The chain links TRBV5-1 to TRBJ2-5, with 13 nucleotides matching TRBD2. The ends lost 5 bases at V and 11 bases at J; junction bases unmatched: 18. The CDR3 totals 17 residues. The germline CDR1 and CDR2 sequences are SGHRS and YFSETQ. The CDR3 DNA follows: TGCGCCAGCAGTGCAGATGGACTAGCGGGAGACTGGGGTGAGCAGTACTTC. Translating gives CASSADGLAGDWGEQYF.

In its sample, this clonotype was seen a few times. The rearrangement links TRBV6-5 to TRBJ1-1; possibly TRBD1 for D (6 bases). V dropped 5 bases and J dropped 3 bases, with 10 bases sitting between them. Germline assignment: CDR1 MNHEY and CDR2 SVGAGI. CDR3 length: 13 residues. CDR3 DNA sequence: TGTGCCAGCAGTCCGGGGGGCCACACTGAAGCTTTCTTT. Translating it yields CASSPGGHTEAFF.

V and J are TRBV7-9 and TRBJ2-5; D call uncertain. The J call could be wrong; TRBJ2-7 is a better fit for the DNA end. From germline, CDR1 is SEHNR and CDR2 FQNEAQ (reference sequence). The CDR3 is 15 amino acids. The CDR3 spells CASSPPVTRSHEQYF. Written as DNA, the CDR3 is TGTGCCAGCAGCCCCCCCGTGACACGGAGCCACGAGCAGTACTTC.

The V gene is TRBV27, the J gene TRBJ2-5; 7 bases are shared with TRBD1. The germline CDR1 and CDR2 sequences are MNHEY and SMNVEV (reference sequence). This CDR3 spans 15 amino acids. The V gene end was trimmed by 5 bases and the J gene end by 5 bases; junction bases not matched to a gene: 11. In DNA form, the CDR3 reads TGTGCCAGCAGTCCCACCCGACAGGGCGAGGAGACCCAGTACTTC. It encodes CASSPTRQGEETQYF.

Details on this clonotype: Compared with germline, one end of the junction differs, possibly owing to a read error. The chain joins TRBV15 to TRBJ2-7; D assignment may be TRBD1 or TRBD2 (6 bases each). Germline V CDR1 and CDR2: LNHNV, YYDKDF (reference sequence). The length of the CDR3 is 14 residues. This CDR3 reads CATGRDGGNYEQYF. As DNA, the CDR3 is TGTGCCACCGGCAGAGACGGGGGCAACTACGAGCAGTACTTC.

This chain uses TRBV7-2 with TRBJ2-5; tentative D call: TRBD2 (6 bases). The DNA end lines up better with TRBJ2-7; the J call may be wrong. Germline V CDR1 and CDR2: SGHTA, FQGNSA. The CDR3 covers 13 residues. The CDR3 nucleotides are TGTGCCAGCAGCCAGAGTACTAGCCGCGAGCAGTACTTC. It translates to CASSQSTSREQYF.

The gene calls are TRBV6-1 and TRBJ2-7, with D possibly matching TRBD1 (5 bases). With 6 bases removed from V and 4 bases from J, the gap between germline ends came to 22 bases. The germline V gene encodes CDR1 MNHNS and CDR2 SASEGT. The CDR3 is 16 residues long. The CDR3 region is CASSFPDGQSLYEQYF. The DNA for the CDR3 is TGTGCCAGCAGCTTCCCCGACGGACAATCCCTATACGAGCAGTACTTC.

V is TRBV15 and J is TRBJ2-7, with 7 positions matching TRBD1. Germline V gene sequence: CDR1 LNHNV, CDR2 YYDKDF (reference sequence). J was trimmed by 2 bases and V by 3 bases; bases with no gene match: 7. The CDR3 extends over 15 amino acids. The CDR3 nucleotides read TGTGCCACCAGCAGGCCGGGACAGTCCACCTACGAGCAGTACTTC. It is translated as CATSRPGQSTYEQYF.

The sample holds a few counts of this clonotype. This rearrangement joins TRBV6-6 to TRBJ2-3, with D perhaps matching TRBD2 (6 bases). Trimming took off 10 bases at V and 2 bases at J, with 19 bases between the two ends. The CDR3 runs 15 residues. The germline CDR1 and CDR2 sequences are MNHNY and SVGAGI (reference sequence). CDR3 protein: CATGGETLNTDTQYF. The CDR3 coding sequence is TGTGCCACCGGAGGGGAGACACTTAACACAGATACGCAGTATTTT.

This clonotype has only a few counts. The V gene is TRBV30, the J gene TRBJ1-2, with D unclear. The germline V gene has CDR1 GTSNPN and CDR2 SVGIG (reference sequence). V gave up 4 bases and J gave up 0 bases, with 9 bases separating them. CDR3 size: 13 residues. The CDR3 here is CAWTPGANYGYTF. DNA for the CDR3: TGTGCCTGGACCCCGGGAGCTAACTATGGCTACACCTTC.

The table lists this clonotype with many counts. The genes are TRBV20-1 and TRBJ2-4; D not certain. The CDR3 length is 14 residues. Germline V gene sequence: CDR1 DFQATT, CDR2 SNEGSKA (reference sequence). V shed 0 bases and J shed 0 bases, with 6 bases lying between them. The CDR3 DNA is TGCAGTGCTAGAGATCCCTTAGCCAAAAACATTCAGTACTTC. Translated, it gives CSARDPLAKNIQYF.

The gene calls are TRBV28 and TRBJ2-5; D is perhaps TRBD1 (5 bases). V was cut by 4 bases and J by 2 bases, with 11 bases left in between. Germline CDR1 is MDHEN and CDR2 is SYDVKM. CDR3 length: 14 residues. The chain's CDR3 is CASSSGIRQETQYF. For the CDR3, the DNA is TGTGCCAGCAGTTCAGGGATTAGGCAAGAGACCCAGTACTTC. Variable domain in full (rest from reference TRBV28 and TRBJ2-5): DVKVTQSSRYLVKRTGEKVFLECVQDMDHENMFWYRQDPGLGLRLIYFSYDVKMKEKGDIPEGYSVSREKKERFSLILESASTNQTSMYLCASSSGIRQETQYFGPGTRLLVL.

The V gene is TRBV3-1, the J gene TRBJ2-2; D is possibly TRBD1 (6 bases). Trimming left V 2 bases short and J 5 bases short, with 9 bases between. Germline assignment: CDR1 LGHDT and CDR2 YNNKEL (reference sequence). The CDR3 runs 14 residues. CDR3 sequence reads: CASSQRDRTGELFF. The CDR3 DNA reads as TGTGCCAGCAGCCAAAGAGACAGGACCGGGGAGCTGTTTTTT. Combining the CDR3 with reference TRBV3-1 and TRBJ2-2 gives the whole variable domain DTAVSQTPKYLVTQMGNDKSIKCEQNLGHDTMYWYKQDSKKFLKIMFSYNNKELIINETVPNRFSPKSPDKAHLNLHINSLELGDSAVYFCASSQRDRTGELFFGEGSRLTVL.

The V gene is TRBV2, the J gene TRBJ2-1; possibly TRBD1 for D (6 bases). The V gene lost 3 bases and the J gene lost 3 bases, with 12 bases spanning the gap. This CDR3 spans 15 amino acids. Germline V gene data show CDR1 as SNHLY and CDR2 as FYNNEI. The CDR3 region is CASSEGAWDYNEQFF. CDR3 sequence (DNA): TGTGCCAGCAGTGAGGGGGCCTGGGACTACAATGAGCAGTTCTTC. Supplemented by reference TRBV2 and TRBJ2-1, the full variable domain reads EPEVTQTPSHQVTQMGQEVILRCVPISNHLYFYWYRQILGQKVEFLVSFYNNEISEKSEIFDDQFSVERPDGSNFTLKIRSTKLEDSAMYFCASSEGAWDYNEQFFGPGTRLTVL.

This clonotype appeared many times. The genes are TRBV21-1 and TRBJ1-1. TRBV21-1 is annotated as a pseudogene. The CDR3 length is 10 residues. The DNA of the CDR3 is TGTGCCAGCGACGGGGTCGAAGCTTTCTTT. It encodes CASDGVEAFF.

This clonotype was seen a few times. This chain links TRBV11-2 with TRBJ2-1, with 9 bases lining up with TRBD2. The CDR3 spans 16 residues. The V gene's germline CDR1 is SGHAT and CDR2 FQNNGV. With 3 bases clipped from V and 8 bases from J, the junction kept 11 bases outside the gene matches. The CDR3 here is CASSFGTSLVMDEQFF. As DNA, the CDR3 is TGTGCCAGCAGCTTCGGGACTAGCCTCGTCATGGATGAGCAGTTCTTC. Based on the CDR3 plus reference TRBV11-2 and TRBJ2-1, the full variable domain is EAGVAQSPRYKIIEKRQSVAFWCNPISGHATLYWYQQILGQGPKLLIQFQNNGVVDDSQLPKDRFSAERLKGVDSTLKIQPAKLEDSAVYLCASSFGTSLVMDEQFFGPGTRLTVL.